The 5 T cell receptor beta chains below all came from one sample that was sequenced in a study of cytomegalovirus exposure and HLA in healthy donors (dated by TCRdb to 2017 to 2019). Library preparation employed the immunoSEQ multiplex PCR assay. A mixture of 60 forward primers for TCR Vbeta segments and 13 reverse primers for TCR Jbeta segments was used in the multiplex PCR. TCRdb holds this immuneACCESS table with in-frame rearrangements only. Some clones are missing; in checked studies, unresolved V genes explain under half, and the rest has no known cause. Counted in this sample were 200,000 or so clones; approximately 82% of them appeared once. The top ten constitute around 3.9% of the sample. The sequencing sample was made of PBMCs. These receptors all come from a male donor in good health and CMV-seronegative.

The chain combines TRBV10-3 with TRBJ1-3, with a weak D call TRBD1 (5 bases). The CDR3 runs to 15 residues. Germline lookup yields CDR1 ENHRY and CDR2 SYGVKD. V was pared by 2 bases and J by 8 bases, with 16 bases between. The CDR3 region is CAISEVGLARDTIYF. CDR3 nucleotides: TGTGCCATCAGTGAGGTGGGACTCGCAAGAGACACCATATATTTT.

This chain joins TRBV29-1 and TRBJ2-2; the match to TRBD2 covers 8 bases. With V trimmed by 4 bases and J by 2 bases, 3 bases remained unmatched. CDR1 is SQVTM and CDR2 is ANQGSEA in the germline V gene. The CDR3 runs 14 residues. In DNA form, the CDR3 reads TGCAGCGTTGGACGGGGGGGAAACACCGGGGAGCTGTTTTTT. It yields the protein CSVGRGGNTGELFF.

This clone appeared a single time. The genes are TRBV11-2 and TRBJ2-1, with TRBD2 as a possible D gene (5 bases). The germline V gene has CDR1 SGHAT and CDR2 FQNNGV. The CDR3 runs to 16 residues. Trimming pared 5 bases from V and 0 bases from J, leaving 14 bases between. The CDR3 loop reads CASSERTGSSYNEQFF. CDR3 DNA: TGTGCCAGCAGCGAACGGACTGGGAGCTCCTACAATGAGCAGTTCTTC.

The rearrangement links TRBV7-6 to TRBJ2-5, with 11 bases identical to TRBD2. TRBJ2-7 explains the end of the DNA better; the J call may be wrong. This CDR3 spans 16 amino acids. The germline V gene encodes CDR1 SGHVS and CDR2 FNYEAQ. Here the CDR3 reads CASSHELAGVFYEQYF. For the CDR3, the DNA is TGTGCCAGCAGCCATGAACTAGCGGGAGTATTCTACGAGCAGTACTTC.

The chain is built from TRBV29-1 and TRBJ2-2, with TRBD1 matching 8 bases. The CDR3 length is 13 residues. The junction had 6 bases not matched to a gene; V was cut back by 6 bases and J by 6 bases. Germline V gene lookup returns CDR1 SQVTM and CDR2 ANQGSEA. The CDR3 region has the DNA TGCAGCGTCGCCGGGACAGGTTCCGGGGAGCTGTTTTTT. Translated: CSVAGTGSGELFF.